This T cell receptor beta chain emerged from a study of immune cell composition in non-small cell lung cancer. Study background: Histologic subtype was mainly adenocarcinoma or squamous cell carcinoma.

This clone has a single count. The target antigen is unknown. Between the trimmed V and J ends, which lost 4 bases and 3 bases, there was a span of 11 bases. Germline assignment: CDR1 SGHNT and CDR2 YYREEE (reference sequence). The CDR3 runs to 13 residues. Study findings and constraints: Overall clonality, unlike maximal tumour-associated clone frequency, did not predict TIL reactivity. Squamous carcinomas (about 75%) more often had tumour-associated clones >0.5% than adenocarcinomas (33%).

Measured with immunoSEQ multiplex PCR; TCRdb has only the in-frame clones, and not every one. The table records 6,700 or so clones, roughly two thirds of them present only once. The normal lung sample lay at least 3 cm, and maximally far, from the tumour. Genomic DNA came from frozen unsorted single-cell suspensions. Material: non-adjacent lung tissue. This receptor was obtained from a human donor with non-small cell lung cancer. V is TRBV5-4 and J is TRBJ2-7; D is perhaps TRBD1 (6 bases). The chain's CDR3 is CASSPKTGYEQYF. CDR3 sequence (DNA): TGTGCCAGCAGCCCCAAGACAGGCTACGAGCAGTACTTC. The variable domain in full, with the rest retrieved from reference TRBV5-4 and TRBJ2-7, is ETGVTQSPTHLIKTRGQQVTLRCSSQSGHNTVSWYQQALGQGPQFIFQYYREEENGRGNFPPRFSGLQFPNYSSELNVNALELDDSALYLCASSPKTGYEQYFGPGTRLTVT.